This T cell receptor (beta chain) was identified in a study of shared clonotypes between healthy human individuals. Study at large: Donor ages ranged 18 to 49 years: a couple of women, a few men.

Study-level points and caveats: Donor clonotype sharing was expected to depend on sequencing depth.

Remarks on this clone: The target antigen is unknown. This CDR3 is also generated by other DNA sequences in the sample.

The protocol was immunoSEQ multiplex PCR, while the TCRdb copy is restricted to in-frame clones and leaves out a portion. Of some 450,000 clones listed, roughly three quarters are singletons. Source material: PBMCs. The TCR was taken from a woman aged 35 to 49 in good health. Some clones in this sample may be carry-over from other donors' samples.

CDR3 residues: CASSPGQGQETQYF. The CDR3 bases are TGTGCCAGCAGCCCAGGACAGGGGCAAGAGACCCAGTACTTC. The chain uses TRBV7-9 and TRBJ2-5, with 9 bases aligning to TRBD1. Germline V gene lookup returns CDR1 SEHNR and CDR2 FQNEAQ (reference sequence). The trim removed 5 bases at V and 2 bases at J, leaving 3 bases unmatched. The CDR3 sequence is 14 residues long.